These T cell receptor beta chains were read from a single sample in a study of cytomegalovirus exposure and HLA in healthy donors. The data were produced by immunoSEQ multiplex PCR, yet TCRdb's version contains in-frame clones alone and is incomplete. The data contain 150,000 to 200,000 clones, more than 65% of them singletons. The source material was PBMCs. The receptors stem from a man in his fifties in good health and CMV-seronegative. CDR3s include the opening cysteine and the closing phenylalanine or tryptophan. A D gene is named only where the DNA matches it firmly. Only some rows state a clone size, as once, few, many or a class for expanded clones.

v_call: TRBV30; d_call: .; clone_size: .; cdr3_aa: CAWSTWGNTIYF
v_call: TRBV10-3; d_call: .; clone_size: once; cdr3_aa: CAISLGGINEKLFF
v_call: TRBV7-2; d_call: .; clone_size: .; cdr3_aa: CASSLGPNYGYTF
v_call: TRBV20-1; d_call: .; clone_size: once; cdr3_aa: CSAMRETQYF
v_call: TRBV14; d_call: .; clone_size: .; cdr3_aa: CASSLLSRGNGSPLHF
v_call: TRBV7-2; d_call: TRBD1; clone_size: .; cdr3_aa: CASSLNRGENEKLFF
v_call: TRBV5-4; d_call: .; clone_size: .; cdr3_aa: CASSLDVLAPYNEQFF
v_call: TRBV7-2; d_call: TRBD1; clone_size: few; cdr3_aa: CASSLETGGSSPLHF
v_call: TRBV19; d_call: .; clone_size: once; cdr3_aa: CASRHTGTNEQFF
v_call: TRBV18; d_call: TRBD1; clone_size: .; cdr3_aa: CASSPPGTGYDNEQFF
v_call: TRBV7-2; d_call: .; clone_size: .; cdr3_aa: CASSTFGGNEQYF
v_call: TRBV29-1; d_call: TRBD2; clone_size: .; cdr3_aa: CSVGAGGRTGELFF
v_call: TRBV10-3; d_call: .; clone_size: .; cdr3_aa: CAISDYRQKNTEAFF
v_call: TRBV7-2; d_call: .; clone_size: .; cdr3_aa: CASLGPGYGYTF
v_call: TRBV15; d_call: .; clone_size: .; cdr3_aa: CATSRDLGVGTDTQYF
v_call: TRBV9; d_call: .; clone_size: once; cdr3_aa: CASSVAPSTRSNEQFF
v_call: TRBV19; d_call: .; clone_size: .; cdr3_aa: CASSIERGMQPQHF
v_call: TRBV7-2; d_call: TRBD1; clone_size: .; cdr3_aa: CASSLAFTGVYEQYF
v_call: TRBV4-3; d_call: .; clone_size: once; cdr3_aa: CASSQVRDYEQYF
v_call: TRBV5-1; d_call: TRBD1; clone_size: .; cdr3_aa: CASSSGGSNISPLHF
v_call: TRBV18; d_call: TRBD1; clone_size: once; cdr3_aa: CASSQLGQGSNQPQHF
v_call: TRBV4-1; d_call: .; clone_size: .; cdr3_aa: CASIQGGYTF